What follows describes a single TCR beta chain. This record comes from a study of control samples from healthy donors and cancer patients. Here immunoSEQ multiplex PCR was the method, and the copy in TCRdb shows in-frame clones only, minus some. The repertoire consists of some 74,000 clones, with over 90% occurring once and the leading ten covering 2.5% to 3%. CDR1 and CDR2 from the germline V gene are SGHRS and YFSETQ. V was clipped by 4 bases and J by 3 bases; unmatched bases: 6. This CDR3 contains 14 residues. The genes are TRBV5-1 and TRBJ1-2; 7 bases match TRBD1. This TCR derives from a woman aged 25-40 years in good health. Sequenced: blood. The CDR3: CASSATGLDYGYTF. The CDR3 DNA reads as TGCGCCAGCAGCGCGACAGGGTTAGACTATGGCTACACCTTC.